The rows below give T cell receptor beta chains drawn from one sample of a study of identical twins. Each CDR3 protein gets one entry after TCRdb re-called the 5' RACE reads with MiXCR. This table has around 690,000 distinct CDR3 sequences, around 21% appearing once. These data were likewise used in another study, on T cells expressing NK-cell markers.

Sequencing input: PBMCs. The source of these receptors is a woman under 30 in good health. Both conserved end residues are part of each CDR3. Each record gives: CDR3 length, D gene, V gene, J gene, clone size, CDR3 DNA, CDR3 protein. The D gene is left open where the match is weak. Size is omitted from some rows. Given values are once, few, many or a class for expanded clones.

15	NA	TRBV7-9	TRBJ1-6	few	TGTGCCAGCAGCTTTCCCTCCGGTAGGAATTCACCCCTCCACTTT	CASSFPSGRNSPLHF
15	TRBD2	TRBV7-9	TRBJ2-3	few	TGTGCCAGCAGTCCTAATGGAGCGGGGTCAGATACGCAGTATTTT	CASSPNGAGSDTQYF
13	TRBD2	TRBV10-3	TRBJ2-1	NA	TGTGCCAGCGGGACTAGCGGGAATAATGAGCAGTTCTTC	CASGTSGNNEQFF
12	TRBD2	TRBV20-1	TRBJ2-7	few	TGCAGTGCTGAGCGGGGTTCCTACGAGCAGTACTTC	CSAERGSYEQYF
17	TRBD2	TRBV25-1	TRBJ2-1	many	TGTGCCAGCAGTCGAGCGGGGGCCTTGAGCTCCTACAATGAGCAGTTCTTC	CASSRAGALSSYNEQFF
13	NA	TRBV5-1	TRBJ2-5	many	TGCGCCAGCAACAGGACAGTCCAAGAGACCCAGTACTTC	CASNRTVQETQYF
14	TRBD1	TRBV29-1	TRBJ1-2	many	TGCAGCACGGACAGGGGGCGACCAAACTATGGCTACACCTTC	CSTDRGRPNYGYTF
15	TRBD1	TRBV20-1	TRBJ2-1	few	TGCAGTGCTAGGGATTGGGACAGGGAAAACAATGAGCAGTTCTTC	CSARDWDRENNEQFF
15	NA	TRBV5-1	TRBJ2-1	NA	TGCGCCAGCAGCTTGGCCGGCCAAAGGGTCAATGAGCAGTTCTTC	CASSLAGQRVNEQFF
13	TRBD1	TRBV12-3/TRBV12-4	TRBJ2-5	NA	TGTGCCAGTTCGGGACAGACACAAGAGACCCAGTACTTC	CASSGQTQETQYF
13	NA	TRBV7-2	TRBJ2-7	NA	TGTGCCAGCAGCTTAGGTTGGACCTACGTGCAGTACTTC	CASSLGWTYVQYF
13	NA	TRBV20-1	TRBJ1-4	many	TGCAGTGCTCCCGGGCAGGTCGATGAAAAACTGTTTTTT	CSAPGQVDEKLFF
17	TRBD2	TRBV7-2	TRBJ2-3	few	TGTGCCAGCAGCTTAGGCCTGGCGGGGGGCAGGTCAGATACGCAGTATTTT	CASSLGLAGGRSDTQYF
16	TRBD2	TRBV6-4	TRBJ2-2	NA	TGTGCCAGCAGTCCTCTAGCGGGGGCTTTCACCGGGGAGCTGTTTTTT	CASSPLAGAFTGELFF
15	NA	TRBV20-1	TRBJ2-1	few	TGCAGTGCTAGGCCCTTCGGTAGATCCTACAATGAGCAGTTCTTC	CSARPFGRSYNEQFF
15	NA	TRBV7-2	TRBJ2-1	few	TGTGCCAGCAGCTTAGCTAGTCGGGCCTACAATGAGCAGTTCTTC	CASSLASRAYNEQFF
12	NA	TRBV29-1	TRBJ2-1	few	TGCAGCGTTGCTAGTCGTCTGTATGAGCAGTTCTTC	CSVASRLYEQFF
16	TRBD1	TRBV6-1	TRBJ2-3	NA	TGTGCCAGCAGCAACGTAGTGGACAGGGGGAAAGATACGCAGTATTTT	CASSNVVDRGKDTQYF
14	NA	TRBV5-6	TRBJ1-2	few	TGTGCCAGCAGACCCGGAAGCGGAATCTATGGCTACACCTTC	CASRPGSGIYGYTF
13	NA	TRBV20-1	TRBJ2-7	many	TGCAGTGCTAGAGGATGGGACATCTACGAGCAGTACTTC	CSARGWDIYEQYF
13	NA	TRBV20-1	TRBJ2-4	few	TGCAGTGCTAGCGTGGGTGGCAAAAACATTCAGTACTTC	CSASVGGKNIQYF
12	NA	TRBV20-1	TRBJ2-5	NA	TGCAGTGCTCAGGGGAATTGGAAGACCCAGTACTTC	CSAQGNWKTQYF
13	NA	TRBV4-3	TRBJ1-1	few	TGCGCCAGCAGCCTCAATGGGGACACTGAAGCTTTCTTT	CASSLNGDTEAFF
13	TRBD2	TRBV5-1	TRBJ2-1	few	TGCGCCAGCAGATATAGCGGGGTGGATGAGCAGTTCTTC	CASRYSGVDEQFF
13	NA	TRBV9	TRBJ2-7	NA	TGTGCCAGCAGCGTTGGCGGGATGGGCGAGCAGTACTTC	CASSVGGMGEQYF
13	NA	TRBV20-1	TRBJ2-3	NA	TGCAGTGCCAAGGGATCGTCGTGGGCTACGCAGTATTTT	CSAKGSSWATQYF
13	NA	TRBV4-3	TRBJ1-3	many	TGCGCCAGCAGCCAAGGTGGGGGAGGCACCATATATTTT	CASSQGGGGTIYF